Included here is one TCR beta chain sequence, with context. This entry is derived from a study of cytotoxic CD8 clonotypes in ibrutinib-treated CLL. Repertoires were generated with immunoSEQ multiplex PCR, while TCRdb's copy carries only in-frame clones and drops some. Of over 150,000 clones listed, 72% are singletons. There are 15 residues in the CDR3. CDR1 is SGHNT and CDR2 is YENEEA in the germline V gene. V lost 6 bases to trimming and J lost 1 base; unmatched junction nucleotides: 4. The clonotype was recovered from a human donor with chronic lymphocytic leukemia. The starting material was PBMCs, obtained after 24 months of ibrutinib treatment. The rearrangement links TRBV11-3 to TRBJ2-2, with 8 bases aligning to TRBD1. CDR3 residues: CASRKGTGNTGELFF. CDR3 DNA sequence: TGTGCCAGCAGAAAAGGGACAGGGAACACCGGGGAGCTGTTTTTT.